This T cell receptor (beta chain) was recorded in a study of shared clonotypes between healthy human individuals. Study conclusions and caveats: A small donor pool kept down the genetic and exposure-history diversity that was represented. Clonotypes shared by all four donors outscored non-shared clonotypes in generation probability. Clonotype sharing among donors likely depends on sequencing depth.

Method: immunoSEQ multiplex PCR; TCRdb's copy keeps in-frame clones and lacks some. The sample has about 1.5 million clones; 95% to 99% are singletons. Points on this clone: The antigen is undetermined.

A CD45RA+ naive subset and a CD45RA-negative memory subset were split from CD4+ cells. The V gene lost 8 bases and the J gene lost 1 base, with 21 bases spanning the gap. There are 16 residues in the CDR3. Germline V gene sequence: CDR1 MDHEN, CDR2 SYDVKM. Sequenced material: naive CD4+ T cells sorted from blood. The subset: CD45RA+ positively selected. The receptor was derived from a man younger than 45 in good health. J is TRBJ2-7 and V is TRBV28; no definite D call. The CDR3 coding sequence is TGTGCCAGCCGCCCTGGGTCCGCACAAGGGTCCTACGAGCAGTACTTC. The encoded protein is CASRPGSAQGSYEQYF.